Listed below are T cell receptor beta chains from one sample, sequenced in a study of post-analysis software for immune sequencing data. TCRdb reprocessed the PCR reads via MiXCR and lists one record per CDR3 protein. The sample has 700,000 to 900,000 distinct CDR3 sequences; roughly 46% are singletons. Source material: blood. Source of these receptors: a girl aged 10 to 17 with multiple sclerosis. Each CDR3 is given with its conserved first and last residue. D genes are given only for firm matches. Expanded clones are given a class, and other clones once, few, many or no size at all.

j_call: TRBJ1-2; v_call: TRBV5-5; clone_size: few; d_call: TRBD1; cdr3_aa: CASSLVGTGGHGYTF; cdr3_nt: TGTGCCAGCAGCTTGGTAGGGACAGGGGGCCATGGCTACACCTTC
j_call: TRBJ1-6; v_call: TRBV28; clone_size: few; d_call: NA; cdr3_aa: CASSLLVGVLDNSPLHF; cdr3_nt: TGTGCCAGCAGTTTATTAGTTGGGGTGTTGGATAATTCACCCCTCCACTTT
j_call: TRBJ1-5; v_call: TRBV4-1; clone_size: NA; d_call: NA; cdr3_aa: CASSQEAGLNQPQHF; cdr3_nt: TGCGCCAGCAGCCAGGAAGCTGGGTTGAATCAGCCCCAGCATTTT
j_call: TRBJ2-7; v_call: TRBV6-1; clone_size: few; d_call: TRBD2; cdr3_aa: CASSGGRPSQYF; cdr3_nt: TGTGCCAGCAGTGGCGGGAGGCCCTCCCAGTACTTC
j_call: TRBJ2-6; v_call: TRBV29-1; clone_size: once; d_call: NA; cdr3_aa: CSVDPGTNVLTF; cdr3_nt: TGCAGCGTTGATCCTGGGACCAACGTCCTGACTTTC
j_call: TRBJ1-2; v_call: TRBV7-9; clone_size: NA; d_call: TRBD1; cdr3_aa: CASSEGADYYGYTF; cdr3_nt: TGTGCCAGCAGCGAGGGGGCAGATTACTATGGCTACACCTTC
j_call: TRBJ1-2; v_call: TRBV20-1; clone_size: few; d_call: NA; cdr3_aa: CSAREDSGGLNYGYTF; cdr3_nt: TGCAGTGCTAGGGAGGACAGCGGGGGACTTAACTATGGCTACACCTTC
j_call: TRBJ2-1; v_call: TRBV7-8; clone_size: NA; d_call: NA; cdr3_aa: CASSPHRANPYNEQFF; cdr3_nt: TGTGCCAGCAGCCCTCACCGGGCTAACCCCTACAATGAGCAGTTCTTC
j_call: TRBJ2-5; v_call: TRBV29-1; clone_size: few; d_call: NA; cdr3_aa: CSVAFGQQETQYF; cdr3_nt: TGCAGCGTCGCTTTCGGACAGCAAGAGACCCAGTACTTC
j_call: TRBJ2-3; v_call: TRBV7-3; clone_size: NA; d_call: NA; cdr3_aa: CASSPGGGITDTQYF; cdr3_nt: TGTGCCAGCAGCCCAGGGGGGGGAATCACAGATACGCAGTATTTT
j_call: TRBJ2-3; v_call: TRBV5-1; clone_size: NA; d_call: NA; cdr3_aa: CASSLTGGANTGTQYF; cdr3_nt: TGCGCCAGCAGCTTAACTGGGGGAGCAAACACAGGTACGCAGTATTTT
j_call: TRBJ1-2; v_call: TRBV29-1; clone_size: NA; d_call: TRBD1; cdr3_aa: CSVGTGRDGYTF; cdr3_nt: TGCAGCGTCGGGACAGGGAGAGATGGCTACACCTTC
j_call: TRBJ2-7; v_call: TRBV5-6; clone_size: NA; d_call: TRBD1; cdr3_aa: CASSPTGGYSEQYF; cdr3_nt: TGTGCCAGCAGCCCGACAGGGGGATACTCCGAGCAGTACTTC
j_call: TRBJ2-1; v_call: TRBV9; clone_size: NA; d_call: NA; cdr3_aa: CASSVDPFHEQFF; cdr3_nt: TGTGCCAGCAGCGTAGACCCCTTCCATGAGCAGTTCTTC
j_call: TRBJ1-4; v_call: TRBV12-3/TRBV12-4; clone_size: NA; d_call: TRBD1; cdr3_aa: CASSLAGDRVEKLFF; cdr3_nt: TGTGCCAGCAGTTTAGCTGGGGACAGGGTTGAAAAACTGTTTTTT
j_call: TRBJ1-4; v_call: TRBV7-6; clone_size: NA; d_call: NA; cdr3_aa: CASSLEGPSNEKLFF; cdr3_nt: TGTGCCAGCAGCTTAGAGGGACCGTCAAATGAAAAACTGTTTTTT
j_call: TRBJ2-5; v_call: TRBV20-1; clone_size: few; d_call: NA; cdr3_aa: CSASPGPGETQYF; cdr3_nt: TGCAGTGCTAGTCCAGGTCCCGGGGAGACCCAGTACTTC
j_call: TRBJ2-1; v_call: TRBV6-2/TRBV6-3; clone_size: once; d_call: NA; cdr3_aa: CASSPPAMTAHNEQFF; cdr3_nt: TGTGCCAGCAGTCCTCCAGCGATGACCGCGCACAATGAGCAGTTCTTC
j_call: TRBJ2-1; v_call: TRBV29-1; clone_size: NA; d_call: TRBD1; cdr3_aa: CSAKTGGAGYNEQFF; cdr3_nt: TGCAGCGCTAAGACAGGGGGCGCTGGCTACAATGAGCAGTTCTTC
j_call: TRBJ1-2; v_call: TRBV7-2; clone_size: NA; d_call: NA; cdr3_aa: CASSLVSGAVYGYTF; cdr3_nt: TGTGCCAGCAGCTTAGTATCGGGGGCGGTCTATGGCTACACCTTC
j_call: TRBJ2-1; v_call: TRBV10-3; clone_size: NA; d_call: TRBD1; cdr3_aa: CAISEDRAYNEQFF; cdr3_nt: TGTGCCATCAGTGAGGACAGGGCCTACAATGAGCAGTTCTTC
j_call: TRBJ1-2; v_call: TRBV5-6; clone_size: NA; d_call: TRBD1; cdr3_aa: CASSPTRTGGYGYTF; cdr3_nt: TGTGCCAGCAGCCCGACTCGGACAGGGGGCTATGGCTACACCTTC
j_call: TRBJ2-7; v_call: TRBV20-1; clone_size: few; d_call: TRBD2; cdr3_aa: CSARDRSGEGPYEQYF; cdr3_nt: TGCAGTGCTAGAGATCGATCGGGGGAGGGACCCTACGAGCAGTACTTC
j_call: TRBJ2-1; v_call: TRBV15; clone_size: few; d_call: TRBD2; cdr3_aa: CATSRAGTSGKEQFF; cdr3_nt: TGTGCCACCAGCAGAGCCGGGACTAGCGGGAAAGAGCAGTTCTTC
j_call: TRBJ2-7; v_call: TRBV20-1; clone_size: few; d_call: TRBD2; cdr3_aa: CSAPGTSGYYEQYF; cdr3_nt: TGCAGTGCTCCCGGGACTAGCGGGTACTACGAGCAGTACTTC
j_call: TRBJ2-3; v_call: TRBV5-4; clone_size: NA; d_call: NA; cdr3_aa: CASSLGWEPDTQYF; cdr3_nt: TGTGCCAGCAGCTTGGGATGGGAGCCAGATACGCAGTATTTT
j_call: TRBJ1-4; v_call: TRBV29-1; clone_size: few; d_call: TRBD1; cdr3_aa: CSVRQGGNEKLFF; cdr3_nt: TGCAGCGTAAGACAGGGAGGTAATGAAAAACTGTTTTTT
j_call: TRBJ2-4; v_call: TRBV20-1; clone_size: NA; d_call: TRBD1; cdr3_aa: CSQGAGNIQYF; cdr3_nt: TGCAGCCAGGGGGCCGGAAACATTCAGTACTTC
j_call: TRBJ2-7; v_call: TRBV12-3/TRBV12-4; clone_size: NA; d_call: NA; cdr3_aa: CASSLGLLDEQYF; cdr3_nt: TGTGCCAGCAGTTTAGGTCTCCTGGACGAGCAGTACTTC
j_call: TRBJ2-3; v_call: TRBV7-2; clone_size: NA; d_call: NA; cdr3_aa: CASSPQRGDTQYF; cdr3_nt: TGTGCCAGCAGCCCCCAGAGAGGGGATACGCAGTATTTT
j_call: TRBJ2-1; v_call: TRBV7-9; clone_size: few; d_call: NA; cdr3_aa: CASSLALANEQFF; cdr3_nt: TGTGCCAGCAGCTTAGCTTTAGCAAATGAGCAGTTCTTC
j_call: TRBJ1-2; v_call: TRBV6-5; clone_size: NA; d_call: NA; cdr3_aa: CVSSSGSYGYTF; cdr3_nt: TGTGTCAGCAGTTCCGGGAGCTATGGCTACACCTTC
j_call: TRBJ2-7; v_call: TRBV28; clone_size: few; d_call: TRBD2; cdr3_aa: CASSPPRTSGSEEQYF; cdr3_nt: TGTGCCAGCAGTCCGCCGAGGACTAGCGGGAGTGAGGAGCAGTACTTC
j_call: TRBJ2-3; v_call: TRBV9; clone_size: NA; d_call: NA; cdr3_aa: CASSADRKQGTDTQYF; cdr3_nt: TGTGCCAGCAGCGCTGACAGGAAGCAAGGCACAGATACGCAGTATTTT
j_call: TRBJ1-5; v_call: TRBV20-1; clone_size: few; d_call: TRBD1; cdr3_aa: CSARGGNRGHQPQHF; cdr3_nt: TGCAGTGCTAGAGGCGGAAACAGGGGCCATCAGCCCCAGCATTTT
j_call: TRBJ1-5; v_call: TRBV5-5; clone_size: NA; d_call: TRBD1; cdr3_aa: CASSPRLPGQGSAQHF; cdr3_nt: TGTGCCAGCAGCCCTCGACTACCGGGACAGGGTTCCGCCCAGCATTTT
j_call: TRBJ2-7; v_call: TRBV13; clone_size: NA; d_call: TRBD1; cdr3_aa: CASSLTGTGGNEQYF; cdr3_nt: TGTGCCAGCAGCTTAACAGGGACAGGGGGCAATGAGCAGTACTTC
j_call: TRBJ2-2; v_call: TRBV7-2; clone_size: few; d_call: TRBD1; cdr3_aa: CASSRDRGLNGELFF; cdr3_nt: TGTGCCAGCAGCAGGGACAGGGGGCTAAACGGGGAGCTGTTTTTT
j_call: TRBJ1-1; v_call: TRBV5-5; clone_size: NA; d_call: NA; cdr3_aa: CASSLKWQGEAFF; cdr3_nt: TGTGCCAGCAGCTTGAAGTGGCAGGGTGAAGCTTTCTTT
j_call: TRBJ2-1; v_call: TRBV7-2; clone_size: NA; d_call: TRBD2; cdr3_aa: CASSLRDYRNEQFF; cdr3_nt: TGTGCCAGCAGCTTAAGGGACTATAGGAATGAGCAGTTCTTC
j_call: TRBJ2-1; v_call: TRBV29-1; clone_size: NA; d_call: NA; cdr3_aa: CSVAKVGTEQFF; cdr3_nt: TGCAGCGTTGCAAAGGTGGGCACTGAGCAGTTCTTC
j_call: TRBJ2-5; v_call: TRBV24-1; clone_size: NA; d_call: TRBD1; cdr3_aa: CATSDRTGGGWETQYF; cdr3_nt: TGTGCCACCAGTGATCGGACAGGGGGCGGATGGGAGACCCAGTACTTC
j_call: TRBJ1-2; v_call: TRBV20-1; clone_size: NA; d_call: TRBD1; cdr3_aa: CSASHGQGEGYTF; cdr3_nt: TGCAGTGCTAGCCACGGACAGGGGGAAGGCTACACCTTC
j_call: TRBJ2-5; v_call: TRBV14; clone_size: many; d_call: TRBD2; cdr3_aa: CASSHRLAGVGETQYF; cdr3_nt: TGTGCCAGCAGCCACCGACTAGCGGGAGTGGGGGAGACCCAGTACTTC
j_call: TRBJ2-5; v_call: TRBV6-1; clone_size: few; d_call: NA; cdr3_aa: CAAQGRSYGQYF; cdr3_nt: TGTGCCGCCCAGGGAAGGAGTTACGGGCAGTACTTC
j_call: TRBJ1-2; v_call: TRBV20-1; clone_size: few; d_call: NA; cdr3_aa: CSARDRQGYTF; cdr3_nt: TGCAGTGCTAGAGATAGACAAGGCTACACCTTC
j_call: TRBJ1-4; v_call: TRBV2; clone_size: NA; d_call: TRBD1; cdr3_aa: CASSLRDRGEKLFF; cdr3_nt: TGTGCCAGCAGTCTGCGGGACAGGGGTGAAAAACTGTTTTTT
j_call: TRBJ2-1; v_call: TRBV20-1; clone_size: NA; d_call: TRBD2; cdr3_aa: CSAPPSGIYNEQFF; cdr3_nt: TGCAGTGCCCCTCCTAGCGGGATCTACAATGAGCAGTTCTTC
j_call: TRBJ2-7; v_call: TRBV7-8; clone_size: NA; d_call: NA; cdr3_aa: CASSLNFDRTRSYEQYF; cdr3_nt: TGTGCCAGCAGCCTTAACTTTGACAGGACGCGCTCCTACGAGCAGTACTTC
j_call: TRBJ2-5; v_call: TRBV4-1; clone_size: few; d_call: TRBD2; cdr3_aa: CASSQDLAGGEETQYF; cdr3_nt: TGCGCCAGCAGCCAAGATCTGGCGGGAGGAGAAGAGACCCAGTACTTC
j_call: TRBJ2-7; v_call: TRBV5-1; clone_size: NA; d_call: NA; cdr3_aa: CASSYGGAMGDEQYF; cdr3_nt: TGCGCCAGCAGCTATGGCGGCGCGATGGGGGACGAGCAGTACTTC
j_call: TRBJ2-1; v_call: TRBV7-9; clone_size: NA; d_call: TRBD2; cdr3_aa: CASKLGGGAYNEQFF; cdr3_nt: TGTGCCAGTAAACTAGGCGGGGGGGCCTACAATGAGCAGTTCTTC
j_call: TRBJ2-3; v_call: TRBV6-2/TRBV6-3; clone_size: once; d_call: NA; cdr3_aa: CASKGYTDTQYF; cdr3_nt: TGTGCCAGCAAGGGGTACACAGATACGCAGTATTTT
j_call: TRBJ2-1; v_call: TRBV9; clone_size: few; d_call: NA; cdr3_aa: CASSGLVAHNEQFF; cdr3_nt: TGTGCCAGCAGCGGACTAGTGGCCCACAATGAGCAGTTCTTC
j_call: TRBJ2-3; v_call: TRBV7-9; clone_size: NA; d_call: NA; cdr3_aa: CASSSGRVDTDTQYF; cdr3_nt: TGTGCCAGCAGCTCAGGACGGGTGGACACAGATACGCAGTATTTT